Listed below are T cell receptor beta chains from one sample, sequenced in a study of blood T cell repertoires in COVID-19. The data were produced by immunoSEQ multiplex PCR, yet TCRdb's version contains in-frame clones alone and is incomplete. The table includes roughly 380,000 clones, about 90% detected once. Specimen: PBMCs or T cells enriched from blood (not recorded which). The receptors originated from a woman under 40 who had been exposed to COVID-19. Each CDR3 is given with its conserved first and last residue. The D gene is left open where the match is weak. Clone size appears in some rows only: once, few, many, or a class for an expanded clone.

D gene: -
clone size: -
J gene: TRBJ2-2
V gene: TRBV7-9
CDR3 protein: CASSLSAGGDTGELFF
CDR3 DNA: TGTGCCAGCAGCTTAAGCGCCGGCGGGGACACCGGGGAGCTGTTTTTT

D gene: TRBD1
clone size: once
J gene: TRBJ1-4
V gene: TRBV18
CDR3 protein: CASSLTGINEKLFF
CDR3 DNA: TGTGCCAGCTCGCTGACAGGGATCAATGAAAAACTGTTTTTT

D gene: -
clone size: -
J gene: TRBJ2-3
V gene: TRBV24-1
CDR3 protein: CATSESAGWADTQYF
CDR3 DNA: TGTGCCACCAGTGAGTCAGCGGGTTGGGCAGATACGCAGTATTTT

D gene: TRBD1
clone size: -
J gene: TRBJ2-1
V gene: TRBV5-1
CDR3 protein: CASSMGPGQGYNEQFF
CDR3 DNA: TGCGCCAGCAGCATGGGCCCGGGACAGGGATACAATGAGCAGTTCTTC

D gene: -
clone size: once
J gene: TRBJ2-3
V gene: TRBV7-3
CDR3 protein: CASSGIISGVSTDTQYF
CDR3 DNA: TGTGCCAGCAGCGGCATAATTAGCGGCGTAAGCACAGATACGCAGTATTTT

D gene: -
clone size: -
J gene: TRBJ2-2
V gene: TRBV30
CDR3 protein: CAWSPGTGELFF
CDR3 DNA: TGTGCCTGGAGTCCGGGCACCGGGGAGCTGTTTTTT

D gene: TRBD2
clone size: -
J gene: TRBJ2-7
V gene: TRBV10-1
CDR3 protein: CASSTSGVKQYF
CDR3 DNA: TGCGCCAGCAGCACTAGCGGGGTGAAGCAGTACTTC

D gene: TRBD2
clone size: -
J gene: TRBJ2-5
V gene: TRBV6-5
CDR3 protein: CASSYSSAGGPPAQYF
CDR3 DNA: TGTGCCAGCAGTTACAGTAGCGCGGGAGGGCCTCCGGCCCAGTACTTC

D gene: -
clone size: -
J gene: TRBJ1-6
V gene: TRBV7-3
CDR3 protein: CASSLIGNSPLHF
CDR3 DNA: TGTGCCAGCAGCTTAATCGGGAATTCACCCCTCCACTTT

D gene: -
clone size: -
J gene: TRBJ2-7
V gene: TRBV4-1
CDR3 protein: CASSQVEQGGEQYF
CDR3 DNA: TGCGCCAGCAGCCAAGTGGAGCAGGGCGGCGAGCAGTACTTC

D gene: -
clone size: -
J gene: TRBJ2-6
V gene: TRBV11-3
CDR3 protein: CASSLELEGRRAGANVLTF
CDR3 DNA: TGTGCCAGCAGCTTAGAGCTAGAGGGTCGGAGGGCTGGGGCCAACGTCCTGACTTTC

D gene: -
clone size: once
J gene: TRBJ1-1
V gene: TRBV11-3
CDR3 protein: CASSEGGQSNTEAFF
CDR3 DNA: TGTGCCAGCAGCGAGGGCGGACAGTCGAACACTGAAGCTTTCTTT

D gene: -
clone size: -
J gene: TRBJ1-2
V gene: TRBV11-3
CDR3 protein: CASSFKYYGYTF
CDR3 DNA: TGTGCCAGCAGCTTCAAATACTATGGCTACACCTTC

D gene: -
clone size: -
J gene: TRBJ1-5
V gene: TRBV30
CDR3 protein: CAWLQINQPQHF
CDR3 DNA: TGTGCCTGGTTACAGATCAATCAGCCCCAGCATTTT

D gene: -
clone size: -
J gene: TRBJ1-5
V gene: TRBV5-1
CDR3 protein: CASSLLAGSNQPQHF
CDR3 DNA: TGCGCCAGCAGCTTGTTGGCAGGGAGCAATCAGCCCCAGCATTTT

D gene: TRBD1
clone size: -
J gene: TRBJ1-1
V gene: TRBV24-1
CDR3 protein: CATSDPRDREGTEAFF
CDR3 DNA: TGTGCCACCAGTGATCCCCGGGACAGGGAAGGCACTGAAGCTTTCTTT

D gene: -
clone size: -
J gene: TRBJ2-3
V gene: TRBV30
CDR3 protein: CAWSVLAGTDTQYF
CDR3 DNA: TGTGCCTGGAGTGTTTTAGCAGGCACAGATACGCAGTATTTT